The 25 T cell receptor beta chains reported below all come from one sample, sequenced in a study of T cells in localized non-small cell lung cancer (dated by TCRdb to 2019 to 2021). Preparation of the library involved the immunoSEQ multiplex PCR assay. TCRdb took over this immuneACCESS table, retaining in-frame rearrangements with V and J assigned. Such tables are incomplete; in checked studies, under half of the missing clones stem from an unresolved V gene, and the remainder is unexplained. This sample gives around 1,700 clones in total; about 35% of them show up just once. The ten most abundant clones make up about 19% of the sample. The input for sequencing was normal lung tissue next to the tumor, taken before any cancer treatment. The receptors originated from a male donor older than 55 with stage I squamous cell lung carcinoma.

This clone appeared once. This chain connects TRBV30 to TRBJ1-5; 8 nucleotides agree with TRBD1. The germline gives CDR1 GTSNPN, CDR2 SVGIG (reference sequence). This CDR3 is 16 amino acids long. Losses at the gene ends were 0 bases for V and 5 bases for J; bases not matched to a gene: 9. The CDR3, as DNA: TGTGCCTGGAGTGTATCTAACGGACAGGGCCATCAGCCCCAGCATTTT. Translating it yields CAWSVSNGQGHQPQHF.

This clone appeared a few times. V and J are TRBV19 and TRBJ2-1; a weak D match, TRBD2 (6 bases). V was shortened by 7 bases and J by 9 bases, with 19 bases between the two germline ends. The CDR3 spans 14 residues. The V gene's germline CDR1 is LNHDA and CDR2 SQIVND (reference sequence). CDR3 amino acids: CASTSVASASEQFF. The CDR3 bases are TGTGCCAGTACCTCAGTGGCTAGCGCTAGTGAGCAGTTCTTC.

This chain links TRBV5-1 with TRBJ2-1, with TRBD2 as a possible D gene (5 bases). Germline values: CDR1 SGHRS, CDR2 YFSETQ. The length of the CDR3 is 15 residues. Trimming removed 0 bases at V and 2 bases at J, with 9 bases between. The CDR3 sequence: CASSLVPGTYNEQFF. The DNA for the CDR3 is TGCGCCAGCAGCTTGGTTCCGGGAACCTACAATGAGCAGTTCTTC. Based on the CDR3 plus reference TRBV5-1 and TRBJ2-1, the full variable domain is KAGVTQTPRYLIKTRGQQVTLSCSPISGHRSVSWYQQTPGQGLQFLFEYFSETQRNKGNFPGRFSGRQFSNSRSEMNVSTLELGDSALYLCASSLVPGTYNEQFFGPGTRLTVL.

This clone was found a few times. The chain recombines TRBV11-3 with TRBJ2-2, with D hard to call. Germline V gives CDR1 SGHNT, CDR2 YENEEA. The CDR3 loop spans 14 amino acids. Trimming cost V 2 bases and J 3 bases, with 7 bases left between them. The CDR3 nucleotides are TGTGCCAGCAGCTTAACCTCGCACACCGGGGAGCTGTTTTTT. Protein product: CASSLTSHTGELFF. The full variable domain, rest sourced from reference TRBV11-3 and TRBJ2-2, is EAGVVQSPRYKIIEKKQPVAFWCNPISGHNTLYWYLQNLGQGPELLIRYENEEAVDDSQLPKDRFSAERLKGVDSTLKIQPAELGDSAVYLCASSLTSHTGELFFGEGSRLTVL.

This clone was detected only a few times. The rearrangement joins TRBV12-5 to TRBJ1-4; 10 positions match TRBD1. The CDR3 totals 13 residues. Germline assignment: CDR1 LGHNT and CDR2 FRNRAP. CDR3 amino acids: CASMGQGNEKLFF. In DNA, the CDR3 is TGTGCCAGCATGGGACAGGGGAATGAAAAACTGTTTTTT.

The chain links TRBV14 to TRBJ1-1; the D is unclear. This CDR3 contains 12 residues. V dropped 4 bases and J dropped 1 base, with 4 bases sitting between them. Germline values: CDR1 SGHDN, CDR2 FVKESK. The CDR3 spells CASSLTNTEAFF. Written as DNA, the CDR3 is TGTGCCAGCAGCCTGACGAACACTGAAGCTTTCTTT.

Worth noting for this clone: This specimen includes other DNA sequences encoding the same CDR3. The chain uses TRBV18 and TRBJ2-3; D call uncertain. CDR3 size: 14 residues. CDR1 and CDR2 (germline): KGHSH, LQKENI. Deletions cut 3 bases from V and 1 base from J, with 8 bases between. The chain's CDR3 is CASSPPTRTDTQYF. The CDR3 coding sequence is TGTGCCAGCTCACCCCCAACCCGCACAGATACGCAGTATTTT.

This clone was found a few times. This chain uses TRBV1 with TRBJ2-7; TRBD2, the table's D call, was not compared with the DNA. TRBV1 constitutes a pseudogene. This CDR3 spans 17 amino acids. CDR3 loop: CASSRGTSGSLTYEQYF. The CDR3, as DNA: TGCGCCAGCAGCCGCGGGACTAGCGGGAGTCTGACCTACGAGCAGTACTTC.

In its sample, this clone was seen a few times. This rearrangement joins TRBV19 to TRBJ2-7; TRBD2 matches 8 bases. The CDR3 totals 15 residues. V dropped 5 bases and J dropped 2; count of bases not matched to a gene: 8. Germline V gene data show CDR1 as LNHDA and CDR2 as SQIVND (reference sequence). The CDR3 DNA is TGTGCCAGTAGTTCAGGACTAGCAAGTCCCTACGAGCAGTACTTC. This encodes CASSSGLASPYEQYF. The full variable domain, rest sourced from reference TRBV19 and TRBJ2-7, is DGGITQSPKYLFRKEGQNVTLSCEQNLNHDAMYWYRQDPGQGLRLIYYSQIVNDFQKGDIAEGYSVSREKKESFPLTVTSAQKNPTAFYLCASSSGLASPYEQYFGPGTRLTVT.

J is TRBJ2-1 and V is TRBV19; 9 bases map to TRBD1. V dropped 6 bases and J dropped 4; count of bases not matched to a gene: 7. This CDR3 has 15 residues. Germline CDR1 and CDR2: LNHDA and SQIVND (reference sequence). DNA of the CDR3: TGTGCCAGTAGGGATCCGGGACAGGGATACAATGAGCAGTTCTTC. It yields the protein CASRDPGQGYNEQFF.

The DNA of the CDR3 is TGTGCCAGCAGCTTAGATGCAGCATTTAACTATGGCTACACCTTC. Translating gives CASSLDAAFNYGYTF. This chain joins TRBV11-3 and TRBJ1-2; D is uncertain. Looked up from germline, CDR1 is SGHNT and CDR2 is YENEEA. Trimming pared 0 bases from V and 1 base from J, leaving 9 bases between. CDR3 length: 15 residues.

This chain links TRBV28 with TRBJ1-2; the D gene is possibly TRBD1 (5 bases). CDR1 MDHEN and CDR2 SYDVKM come from the germline V gene. The CDR3 totals 12 residues. V was clipped by 5 bases and J by 6 bases, with 10 bases between them. As DNA, the CDR3 is TGTGCCAGCAGTGAACGACAGAATGGCTACACCTTC. Amino acids: CASSERQNGYTF.

The chain uses TRBV1 and TRBJ2-3; no DNA check was done on the table's D call, TRBD2. TRBV1 is flagged as a pseudogene. The CDR3 has 14 amino acids. The CDR3 DNA reads TGCGCCAGCAGCTCAAACTGGGAGACAGATACGCAGTATTTT. This gives the protein CASSSNWETDTQYF.

The rearrangement links TRBV29-1 to TRBJ2-7; 11 positions agree with TRBD2. J lost 6 bases, V lost 7 bases, and 5 bases had no gene match. The CDR3 is 12 amino acids. Germline loops: CDR1 SQVTM, CDR2 ANQGSEA. The CDR3 sequence is CSGQTSGTEQYF. The CDR3 nucleotides are TGCAGCGGTCAGACTAGCGGGACCGAGCAGTACTTC.

The chain links TRBV11-3 to TRBJ2-3; D unresolved. Trimming removed 0 bases at V and 6 bases at J, with 10 bases between. There are 14 residues in the CDR3. The germline gives CDR1 SGHNT, CDR2 YENEEA. The CDR3 reads CASSLEFDRDTQYF. The CDR3 DNA is TGTGCCAGCAGCTTAGAATTTGACCGGGATACGCAGTATTTT.

V and J are TRBV15 and TRBJ2-4, with 7 bases matching TRBD1. Per the germline V gene, CDR1 is LNHNV and CDR2 is YYDKDF (reference sequence). V shed 3 bases and J 0 bases; nucleotides not matched to a gene: 8. This CDR3 region has 17 residues. The CDR3 region has the DNA TGTGCCACCAGCAGTCTATTGGACAGGCTAGCCAAAAACATTCAGTACTTC. Translation: CATSSLLDRLAKNIQYF.

By sample share, this clone is medium-sized (0.01 to 0.1%). The V and J genes are TRBV6-8 and TRBJ2-5; no clear D gene. Per the germline V gene, CDR1 is MNHGY and CDR2 is SAAAGT. Trimming removed 6 bases from V and 7 bases from J, with 18 bases in between. CDR3 length: 14 amino acids. The CDR3 protein is CASRPDWAGATQYF. DNA of the CDR3: TGTGCCAGCAGACCTGACTGGGCCGGTGCGACCCAGTACTTC.

This clone turned up a few times. The V and J genes are TRBV19 and TRBJ1-4; D remains ambiguous. CDR1 is LNHDA, CDR2 SQIVND, per germline (reference sequence). This CDR3 is built from 12 residues. V was pared by 9 bases and J by 13 bases, with 18 bases between. The CDR3 reads CASRDPLDGLFF. The CDR3 DNA reads TGTGCCAGCAGAGACCCTCTGGATGGACTGTTTTTT.

Only a few counts were recorded for this clone. The V gene is TRBV10-1, the J gene TRBJ2-2; 9 bases are a match to TRBD1. The germline V gene encodes CDR1 WNHNN and CDR2 SYGVQD (reference sequence). J was trimmed by 1 base and V by 6 bases; bases with no gene match: 3. This CDR3 region has 15 residues. CDR3 bases: TGCGCCAGCAGCCTGGGACAGGGGAACACCGGGGAGCTGTTTTTT. Translated: CASSLGQGNTGELFF.

The J gene is TRBJ2-1, the V gene TRBV10-2; 14 bases agree with TRBD2. Trimming removed 6 bases from V and 10 bases from J; junction bases left unmatched: 11. Germline lookup yields CDR1 WSHSY and CDR2 SAAADI. This CDR3 is built from 16 residues. This chain's CDR3 is CASRGLAGVTAGEQFF. The CDR3 DNA is TGCGCCAGCAGGGGACTAGCGGGAGTAACAGCTGGGGAGCAGTTCTTC.

The chain uses TRBV19 and TRBJ2-7, with 9 positions matching TRBD1. CDR1 is LNHDA, CDR2 SQIVND, per germline (reference sequence). V dropped 8 bases and J dropped 3; count of bases not matched to a gene: 5. This CDR3 is built from 13 residues. The CDR3 spells CASSGTGIYEQYF. CDR3 nucleotide sequence: TGTGCCAGTTCCGGGACAGGGATCTACGAGCAGTACTTC.

The V gene is TRBV6-8, the J gene TRBJ2-1; 11 nucleotides agree with TRBD2. V lost 8 bases to trimming and J lost 9 bases; unmatched junction nucleotides: 12. The CDR3 extends over 15 amino acids. Germline V gene data show CDR1 as MNHGY and CDR2 as SAAAGT. CDR3 DNA sequence: TGTGCCAGCCATGCCCTAGCGGGAGGCCGTGGTGAGCAGTTCTTC. Translation: CASHALAGGRGEQFF.

This clone was detected a few times. This chain joins TRBV6-8 and TRBJ2-3, with 7 bases that match TRBD2. Germline CDR1 reads MNHGY; CDR2 reads SAAAGT. V dropped 5 bases and J dropped 0; count of bases not matched to a gene: 8. CDR3 length: 16 amino acids. The CDR3 loop reads CASSTAPSGSTDTQYF. CDR3 DNA: TGTGCCAGCAGTACAGCCCCTAGCGGTAGCACAGATACGCAGTATTTT.

The rearrangement joins TRBV30 to TRBJ1-1; D unclear. The length of the CDR3 is 13 residues. From germline, CDR1 is GTSNPN and CDR2 SVGIG (reference sequence). Trimming left V 1 base short and J 1 base short, with 7 bases between. CDR3 nucleotides: TGTGCCTGGAGTGCGAGATGGAACACTGAAGCTTTCTTT. Protein: CAWSARWNTEAFF.

The chain carries TRBV28 and TRBJ1-4, with a tentative D call TRBD1 (6 bases). The CDR3 spans 14 residues. V lost 6 bases and J lost 8, with 16 bases in between. The germline CDR1 and CDR2 sequences are MDHEN and SYDVKM. The CDR3 region has the DNA TGTGCCAGCAGCCAGCAGTCTCAGGGGGAAAAACTGTTTTTT. It is translated as CASSQQSQGEKLFF.